Shown below are 14 T cell receptor beta chains from a single sample sequenced in a study of cytomegalovirus exposure and HLA in healthy donors. Use of 60 Vbeta and 13 Jbeta primers characterized the PCR. The data were produced by immunoSEQ multiplex PCR, yet TCRdb's version contains in-frame clones alone and is incomplete. In the table there are roughly 92,000 clones, 7.6% of which are singletons. Specimen: PBMCs. The receptors stem from a man aged 45-65 years in good health and CMV-seronegative.

The genes are TRBV4-2 and TRBJ2-7; no reliable D call. The CDR3 is made up of 15 amino acids. The germline gives CDR1 LGHNA, CDR2 YNFKEQ. Trimming took off 0 bases at V and 3 bases at J, with 12 bases between the two ends. In nucleotides, the CDR3 is TGTGCCAGCAGCCAAGAGAATCCCAGCGACTACGAGCAGTACTTC. Its protein is CASSQENPSDYEQYF.

The chain recombines TRBV27 with TRBJ2-2, with 9 bases identical to TRBD2. The ends lost 2 bases at V and 5 bases at J; junction bases unmatched: 6. The germline V gene encodes CDR1 MNHEY and CDR2 SMNVEV (reference sequence). This CDR3 has 16 residues. The CDR3 bases are TGTGCCAGCAGTTTAGCCTCAGCGGGAGGAACCGGGGAGCTGTTTTTT. Translated: CASSLASAGGTGELFF.

The genes are TRBV7-9 and TRBJ2-3, with TRBD1 identical over 7 bases. The CDR3 covers 15 residues. CDR1 SEHNR and CDR2 FQNEAQ come from the germline V gene (reference sequence). J was trimmed by 3 bases and V by 1 base; bases with no gene match: 4. The CDR3 nucleotides are TGTGCCAGCAGCTTAGGAGGGGGCCTGACAGATACGCAGTATTTT. Residues: CASSLGGGLTDTQYF. Using reference TRBV7-9 and TRBJ2-3 for the parts outside the CDR3, the full variable domain is DTGVSQNPRHKITKRGQNVTFRCDPISEHNRLYWYRQTLGQGPEFLTYFQNEAQLEKSRLLSDRFSAERPKGSFSTLEIQRTEQGDSAMYLCASSLGGGLTDTQYFGPGTRLTVL.

V usage is TRBV19 and J usage is TRBJ1-5; D unresolved. This CDR3 is 14 amino acids long. The V end was cut by 7 bases, the J end by 2 bases, with 12 bases between. Germline lookup yields CDR1 LNHDA and CDR2 SQIVND (reference sequence). As DNA, the CDR3 is TGTGCCAGTAAAGCGGGGTCGGGCAATCAGCCCCAGCATTTT. Its translation: CASKAGSGNQPQHF.

This clone was observed a handful of times. This sequence joins TRBV27 and TRBJ2-1, with 9 bases lining up with TRBD2. V dropped 6 bases and J dropped 7; count of bases not matched to a gene: 10. This CDR3 spans 15 amino acids. Germline V CDR1 and CDR2: MNHEY, SMNVEV (reference sequence). The CDR3 DNA reads TGTGCCAGCAGACCGGGACTAGCTTATGGAAATGAGCAGTTCTTC. This gives the protein CASRPGLAYGNEQFF.

In its sample, this clone was seen a few times. CDR3 nucleotide sequence: TGCGCCAGCAGCCCGGACAGGGCCTACGAGCAGTACTTC. The encoded protein is CASSPDRAYEQYF. The chain couples TRBV5-1 to TRBJ2-5; 8 nucleotides match TRBD1. Near its end, the DNA agrees better with TRBJ2-7, so the J call may be wrong. The V gene's germline CDR1 is SGHRS and CDR2 YFSETQ. The CDR3 extends over 13 amino acids.

The chain is built from TRBV5-8 and TRBJ1-4; D perhaps matches TRBD1 (5 bases). The CDR3 totals 14 residues. The V and J ends lost 4 bases and 2 bases respectively, with 9 bases between them. Germline CDR1 reads SGHTS; CDR2 reads YDEGEE. The CDR3 is CASSLRATNEKLFF. The DNA for the CDR3 is TGTGCCAGCAGCCTCAGGGCCACTAATGAAAAACTGTTTTTT.

This chain links TRBV5-1 with TRBJ2-1; D is uncertain. The CDR3 is 12 amino acids. V lost 4 bases and J 8 bases, leaving 10 bases between the germline ends. The V gene's germline CDR1 is SGHRS and CDR2 YFSETQ. In nucleotides, the CDR3 is TGCGCCAGCAGCCTATCCGACTATGAGCAGTTCTTC. Encoded protein: CASSLSDYEQFF.

This clone turned up a few times. The J gene is TRBJ2-3, the V gene TRBV5-4, with D tentatively TRBD2 (6 bases). Trimming shortened V by 9 bases and J by 3 bases, and 20 bases separated the two germline ends. Germline V lookup: CDR1 SGHNT, CDR2 YYREEE (reference sequence). This CDR3 is built from 15 residues. The CDR3 coding sequence is TGTGCCACAATGACTAGAGGAGGCGGGACAGATACGCAGTATTTT. Translating it yields CATMTRGGGTDTQYF.

This clone was detected only a few times. Sequence at one end of the junction differs from germline and may be a read error. The chain is built from TRBV7-7 and TRBJ2-7; TRBD2 matches at 15 bases. This CDR3 has 15 residues. Per the germline V gene, CDR1 is SSHAT and CDR2 is FNYEAQ (reference sequence). CDR3 residues: CASSPGLAGGDEQYF. As DNA, the CDR3 is TGTGCTAGCAGTCCCGGACTAGCGGGGGGGGACGAGCAGTACTTC.

Points on this clone: One junction end does not reproduce the germline sequence, and a read error may be involved. V usage is TRBV5-4 and J usage is TRBJ1-3; TRBD1 might be the D (5 bases). This CDR3 has 12 residues. The germline V gene has CDR1 SGHNT and CDR2 YYREEE (reference sequence). The CDR3 reads CASSLDRNTIYF. In DNA form, the CDR3 reads TGTGCCAGCAGTTTGGACAGAAACACCATATATTTT.

The J gene is TRBJ2-7, the V gene TRBV27; D not resolved. Between the trimmed V and J ends, which lost 2 bases and 7 bases, there was a span of 9 bases. CDR3 size: 12 residues. Germline V CDR1 and CDR2: MNHEY, SMNVEV (reference sequence). CDR3: CASSLGPREQYF. DNA for the CDR3: TGTGCCAGCAGTTTAGGCCCGAGGGAGCAGTACTTC.

A few counts support this clone. This sequence joins TRBV2 and TRBJ2-2; D unclear. The germline CDR1 and CDR2 sequences are SNHLY and FYNNEI. CDR3 size: 14 residues. Trimming left V 4 bases short and J 5 bases short, with 11 bases between. The CDR3 nucleotides are TGTGCCAGCAGTGGCAGGTCATCTACCGGGGAGCTGTTTTTT. This translates into CASSGRSSTGELFF.

The chain combines TRBV2 with TRBJ2-7, with 8 bases aligning to TRBD1. There are 14 residues in the CDR3. V was pared by 6 bases and J by 7 bases, with 11 bases of the junction left unmatched. Germline V gene data show CDR1 as SNHLY and CDR2 as FYNNEI. The DNA for the CDR3 is TGTGCCAGCAGCTCCGGGACAGGTGTCTTGGAGCAGTACTTC. This sequence encodes CASSSGTGVLEQYF.